One sample yielded the 28 T cell receptor beta chains listed below, sequenced in a study of shared clonotypes between healthy human individuals. Method: immunoSEQ multiplex PCR; TCRdb's copy keeps in-frame clones and lacks some. The data contain roughly 640,000 clones, approximately 97% of them singletons. Material for sequencing was naive CD4+ T cells sorted from blood. Stated subset: CD45RA+ positively selected. The receptor set was obtained from a woman aged 25 to 39 in good health.

CDR3 in DNA: TGTGCCAGCAGCCCCAGACAGGGGGGCCATGGCTACACCTTC. Its translation is CASSPRQGGHGYTF. The chain combines TRBV7-9 with TRBJ1-2; 9 bases match TRBD1. The CDR3 extends over 14 amino acids. Germline CDR1 SEHNR, CDR2 FQNEAQ (reference sequence). Unmatched junction bases numbered 7, after V lost 5 bases and J lost 6 bases. Drawing the rest from reference TRBV7-9 and TRBJ1-2, the complete variable domain is DTGVSQNPRHKITKRGQNVTFRCDPISEHNRLYWYRQTLGQGPEFLTYFQNEAQLEKSRLLSDRFSAERPKGSFSTLEIQRTEQGDSAMYLCASSPRQGGHGYTFGSGTRLTVV.

This chain uses TRBV28 with TRBJ2-7; a weak D match, TRBD2 (5 bases). CDR3 length: 14 amino acids. Trimming left V 4 bases short and J 0 bases short, with 10 bases between. Germline V gene data show CDR1 as MDHEN and CDR2 as SYDVKM. The CDR3 region has the DNA TGTGCCAGCAGTTGGGGAGCGGACTCCTACGAGCAGTACTTC. This sequence encodes CASSWGADSYEQYF.

This chain links TRBV19 with TRBJ1-5; the match to TRBD1 covers 7 bases. Germline CDR1 is LNHDA and CDR2 is SQIVND (reference sequence). The CDR3 covers 20 residues. Trimming at V came to 3 bases and at J to 4 bases, leaving 21 bases not matched to a gene. CDR3 coding DNA: TGTGCCAGTAGTATTATTCATTTGGGACAGACCGAAAGAAAAAATCAGCCCCAGCATTTT. Translated: CASSIIHLGQTERKNQPQHF.

The genes are TRBV28 and TRBJ2-7; 9 positions match TRBD2. With 2 bases clipped from V and 5 bases from J, the junction kept 10 bases outside the gene matches. Germline lookup yields CDR1 MDHEN and CDR2 SYDVKM. The CDR3 consists of 16 residues. The CDR3 loop is CASSLDPGGRAHEQYF. Here the CDR3 DNA reads TGTGCCAGCAGTTTAGATCCGGGCGGGAGGGCCCACGAGCAGTACTTC.

The chain employs TRBV6-1 and TRBJ2-3; 7 bases map to TRBD2. V trimming: 4 bases; J trimming: 2 bases; junction bases outside the gene matches: 3. The germline CDR1 and CDR2 sequences are MNHNS and SASEGT. This CDR3 has 14 amino acids. The CDR3 protein is CASSGAGATDTQYF. The CDR3 DNA sequence: TGTGCCAGCAGTGGGGCGGGAGCCACAGATACGCAGTATTTT.

This chain links TRBV25-1 with TRBJ2-7; TRBD1 agrees at 9 bases. Germline loops: CDR1 MGHDK, CDR2 SYGVNS. This CDR3 spans 14 amino acids. Trimming took 9 bases from V and 1 from J; bases not matched to a gene: 7. CDR3 sequence: CASSGTGSSYEQYF. The DNA of the CDR3 is TGTGCCAGTTCCGGGACAGGGAGTTCCTACGAGCAGTACTTC.

The chain links TRBV5-1 to TRBJ2-2, with 8 bases matching TRBD2. Germline values: CDR1 SGHRS, CDR2 YFSETQ. V lost 0 bases and J lost 6; bases outside the gene matches: 4. This CDR3 is built from 15 residues. The CDR3 is CASSLGSAGAGELFF. DNA for the CDR3: TGCGCCAGCAGCTTGGGCTCAGCGGGAGCCGGGGAGCTGTTTTTT. Using reference TRBV5-1 and TRBJ2-2 for the parts outside the CDR3, the full variable domain is KAGVTQTPRYLIKTRGQQVTLSCSPISGHRSVSWYQQTPGQGLQFLFEYFSETQRNKGNFPGRFSGRQFSNSRSEMNVSTLELGDSALYLCASSLGSAGAGELFFGEGSRLTVL.

This chain joins TRBV27 and TRBJ2-3; 9 nucleotides line up with TRBD1. Germline V lookup: CDR1 MNHEY, CDR2 SMNVEV (reference sequence). The trim removed 4 bases at V and 4 bases at J, leaving 9 bases unmatched. CDR3 size: 16 residues. CDR3 residues: CASSYLPGQGADTQYF. The CDR3 DNA sequence: TGTGCCAGCAGTTATCTACCGGGACAGGGCGCAGATACGCAGTATTTT.

This sequence joins TRBV11-2 and TRBJ2-7; tentative D call: TRBD1 (5 bases). The germline gives CDR1 SGHAT, CDR2 FQNNGV. This CDR3 region has 13 residues. V lost 5 bases to trimming and J lost 6 bases, with 14 bases between them. Here the CDR3 reads CASSRSDSLEQYF. The DNA for the CDR3 is TGTGCCAGCAGCAGATCCGACAGCCTCGAGCAGTACTTC.

This chain connects TRBV5-4 to TRBJ1-2; TRBD1 aligns across 11 bases. The CDR3 contains 15 residues. J lost 6 bases, V lost 4 bases, and 8 bases had no gene match. Germline V lookup: CDR1 SGHNT, CDR2 YYREEE (reference sequence). Here the CDR3 reads CASSLRTGGLDGYTF. CDR3 DNA: TGTGCCAGCAGCCTACGGACAGGGGGCTTGGATGGCTACACCTTC.

The V gene is TRBV11-3, the J gene TRBJ2-1, with a possible D match to TRBD1 (5 bases). The CDR3 is 13 residues long. Germline CDR1 and CDR2: SGHNT and YENEEA. The germline V and J ends were trimmed by 1 base and 13 bases, with 14 bases remaining between them. The CDR3, as DNA: TGTGCCAGCAGCTTAGGATTTAGGCAGGGTCAGTTCTTC. It encodes CASSLGFRQGQFF.

The chain carries TRBV7-9 and TRBJ1-1, with a tentative D call TRBD1 (6 bases). Germline assignment: CDR1 SEHNR and CDR2 FQNEAQ (reference sequence). V lost 6 bases to trimming and J lost 2 bases, with 16 bases between them. The CDR3 is 15 amino acids. In DNA, the CDR3 is TGTGCCAGCAGAGACCCCGGACAGCTAAACACTGAAGCTTTCTTT. It translates to CASRDPGQLNTEAFF. Full variable domain (remainder filled in from reference TRBV7-9 and TRBJ1-1): DTGVSQNPRHKITKRGQNVTFRCDPISEHNRLYWYRQTLGQGPEFLTYFQNEAQLEKSRLLSDRFSAERPKGSFSTLEIQRTEQGDSAMYLCASRDPGQLNTEAFFGQGTRLTVV.

V usage is TRBV30 and J usage is TRBJ1-5; no firm D call. The CDR3 covers 14 residues. CDR1 and CDR2 (germline): GTSNPN, SVGIG (reference sequence). The V end lost 3 bases, the J end lost 2 bases, and 11 bases lay between the germline ends. CDR3 DNA sequence: TGTGCCTGGAGCGAATCGTCGGGCAATCAGCCCCAGCATTTT. Its translation: CAWSESSGNQPQHF.

The V and J genes are TRBV29-1 and TRBJ1-2; 8 bases are shared with TRBD1. CDR3 length: 13 residues. With V trimmed by 7 bases and J by 4 bases, 8 bases remained unmatched. Germline CDR1 is SQVTM and CDR2 is ANQGSEA. In DNA, the CDR3 is TGCAGCGCCCGACAGGGGCTTTCCTATGGCTACACCTTC. It yields the protein CSARQGLSYGYTF.

This rearrangement joins TRBV5-1 to TRBJ2-7; 7 bases are a match to TRBD1. Germline CDR1 is SGHRS and CDR2 is YFSETQ. The CDR3 is 18 residues long. V lost 2 bases, J lost 1 base, and 15 bases stayed unmatched. DNA for the CDR3: TGCGCCAGCAGCTTAGCCGTCACTTCGGGACAGAGTTCCTACGAGCAGTACTTC. Translation: CASSLAVTSGQSSYEQYF. Using reference TRBV5-1 and TRBJ2-7 for the parts outside the CDR3, the full variable domain is KAGVTQTPRYLIKTRGQQVTLSCSPISGHRSVSWYQQTPGQGLQFLFEYFSETQRNKGNFPGRFSGRQFSNSRSEMNVSTLELGDSALYLCASSLAVTSGQSSYEQYFGPGTRLTVT.

J is TRBJ2-1 and V is TRBV15, with D possibly being TRBD2 (5 bases). This CDR3 spans 17 amino acids. Germline CDR1 and CDR2: LNHNV and YYDKDF (reference sequence). V was trimmed by 5 bases and J by 7 bases, leaving 24 bases between them. CDR3: CATSRTYSAPWENEQFF. Written as DNA, the CDR3 is TGTGCCACCAGCCGTACCTATAGCGCCCCATGGGAAAATGAGCAGTTCTTC.

The J gene is TRBJ2-2, the V gene TRBV11-2; D unclear. The V end was cut by 5 bases, the J end by 8 bases, with 12 bases between. Germline assignment: CDR1 SGHAT and CDR2 FQNNGV. This CDR3 region has 13 residues. In DNA, the CDR3 is TGTGCCAGCAGCCACATTCGAGTTGGGGAGCTGTTTTTT. Encoded protein: CASSHIRVGELFF.

The V gene is TRBV5-3, the J gene TRBJ2-5, with 13 bases fitting TRBD2. TRBV5-3 is recorded as an ORF, its role being uncertain. With 3 bases clipped from V and 6 bases from J, the junction kept 5 bases outside the gene matches. CDR3 length: 15 amino acids. CDR3 sequence reads: CARSSPGLAGKTQYF. The CDR3 region has the DNA TGTGCCAGAAGCTCGCCGGGACTAGCGGGAAAGACCCAGTACTTC.

This chain joins TRBV9 and TRBJ1-3; a weak D match, TRBD1 (6 bases). CDR3 length: 15 residues. The germline V gene encodes CDR1 SGDLS and CDR2 YYNGEE. The ends were cut back, 3 bases at V and 2 bases at J, with 12 bases in the middle. The CDR3 sequence is CASSGRAGAGNTIYF. CDR3 nucleotide sequence: TGTGCCAGCAGCGGGCGGGCAGGGGCTGGAAACACCATATATTTT.

The chain recombines TRBV2 with TRBJ1-4, with 8 bases fitting TRBD1. V shed 5 bases and J 7 bases; nucleotides not matched to a gene: 9. Germline V CDR1 and CDR2: SNHLY, FYNNEI. This CDR3 region has 15 residues. The CDR3 protein is CASSFGQGIGEKLFF. DNA of the CDR3: TGTGCCAGCAGTTTTGGACAGGGTATTGGTGAAAAACTGTTTTTT.

This sequence joins TRBV2 and TRBJ1-1; D remains unclear. Germline V gene data show CDR1 as SNHLY and CDR2 as FYNNEI. This CDR3 is built from 14 residues. V lost 1 base and J 0 bases, leaving 6 bases between the germline ends. CDR3 protein: CASSEDKLNTEAFF. The CDR3 bases are TGTGCCAGCAGTGAAGATAAGTTGAACACTGAAGCTTTCTTT.

The V call is TRBV28, the J call TRBJ1-2; a possible D gene is TRBD1 (6 bases). The V gene lost 7 bases and the J gene lost 2 bases, with 8 bases spanning the gap. CDR3 size: 12 residues. Germline V CDR1 and CDR2: MDHEN, SYDVKM. In DNA, the CDR3 is TGTGCCAGCACCGGGACAAACTATGGCTACACCTTC. This codes for CASTGTNYGYTF.

V gene TRBV5-4 combines with J gene TRBJ2-5; 7 bases line up with TRBD1. This CDR3 has 12 amino acids. The ends lost 3 bases at V and 4 bases at J; junction bases unmatched: 0. The germline CDR1 and CDR2 sequences are SGHNT and YYREEE (reference sequence). The CDR3 region has the DNA TGTGCCAGCAGCTACAGGGGAGAGACCCAGTACTTC. This translates into CASSYRGETQYF.

The genes are TRBV5-1 and TRBJ2-2; a weak D match, TRBD1 (5 bases). Between the trimmed V and J ends, which lost 2 bases and 5 bases, there was a span of 13 bases. Germline CDR1 is SGHRS and CDR2 is YFSETQ. The CDR3 is 15 residues long. The CDR3 here is CASSFSAGPTGELFF. The CDR3 coding sequence is TGCGCCAGCAGCTTCTCTGCAGGGCCGACCGGGGAGCTGTTTTTT.

V is TRBV19 and J is TRBJ1-5; D perhaps matches TRBD1 (5 bases). The germline V and J ends were trimmed by 10 bases and 0 bases, with 19 bases remaining between them. The CDR3 has 16 residues. CDR1 is LNHDA, CDR2 SQIVND, per germline (reference sequence). Written as DNA, the CDR3 is TGTGCCACCAAGTGGAGACTCAGGGATAGCAATCAGCCCCAGCATTTT. It translates to CATKWRLRDSNQPQHF.

V is TRBV29-1 and J is TRBJ1-3, with TRBD1 matching over 8 bases. This CDR3 contains 15 residues. V trimming: 5 bases; J trimming: 3 bases; junction bases outside the gene matches: 9. Germline CDR1 reads SQVTM; CDR2 reads ANQGSEA. DNA of the CDR3: TGCAGCGTTACCTCACCCGGGACAGGTGGAAACACCATATATTTT. Translated: CSVTSPGTGGNTIYF.

The chain carries TRBV4-1 and TRBJ2-1, with 8 bases fitting TRBD2. Germline CDR1 and CDR2: MGHRA and YSYEKL. Losses at the gene ends were 3 bases for V and 6 bases for J; bases not matched to a gene: 16. The length of the CDR3 is 18 residues. CDR3 nucleotide sequence: TGCGCCAGCAGCCATTCCTTCCGACCCGGACTAGCAACCAATGAGCAGTTCTTC. It yields the protein CASSHSFRPGLATNEQFF.

The chain has TRBV10-3 and TRBJ1-2; possibly TRBD1 for D (5 bases). CDR1 is ENHRY, CDR2 SYGVKD, per germline. Trimming removed 11 bases from V and 4 bases from J, with 17 bases in between. The CDR3 loop spans 13 amino acids. The CDR3 nucleotides read TGTGCCGGCAGGGTTAACCCTTCCTATGGCTACACCTTC. The encoded protein is CAGRVNPSYGYTF.